A selection of T cell receptor beta chains follows, all from one sample in a study of cytomegalovirus exposure and HLA in healthy donors. Generated by immunoSEQ multiplex PCR, the TCRdb table keeps only in-frame clones and is missing some. The sample has some 140,000 clones, approximately 80% seen once. Sequencing input: PBMCs. The receptor set was obtained from a man aged 30-40 years in good health and CMV-seronegative. The CDR3 runs from the conserved cysteine through the conserved F or W. Each record gives: J gene, V gene, clone size, D gene, CDR3 DNA, CDR3 protein. D genes are given only for firm matches. Rows may omit the clone size; those that give it use once, few, many or a size class.

>TRBJ2-1|TRBV5-4|NA|TRBD2
TGTGCCAGCAGCTTGATGACTAGCGGGAGGGCAATCTACAATGAGCAGTTCTTC
CASSLMTSGRAIYNEQFF
>TRBJ2-5|TRBV2|NA|NA
TGTGCCAGCAGTGAATTGGCCGGGGAGACCCAGTACTTC
CASSELAGETQYF
>TRBJ2-7|TRBV7-6|NA|NA
TGTGCCAGTAGCACGGGAGTCGGGTCCTACGAGCAGTACTTC
CASSTGVGSYEQYF
>TRBJ2-5|TRBV2|NA|TRBD1
TGTGCCAGCAGTAGGGACAGTCAAGAGACCCAGTACTTC
CASSRDSQETQYF
>TRBJ2-7|TRBV29-1|NA|NA
TGCAGCTCAAAAAGCGGATACGAGCAGTACTTC
CSSKSGYEQYF
>TRBJ1-5|TRBV30|once|NA
TGTGCCTGGAGATCTCCGGGGGGAGATAATCAGCCCCAGCATTTT
CAWRSPGGDNQPQHF
>TRBJ2-3|TRBV7-9|NA|NA
TGTGCCAGCAGCTTTGGTCAGAGCACAGATACGCAGTATTTT
CASSFGQSTDTQYF
>TRBJ2-5|TRBV5-1|NA|TRBD2
TGCGCCAGCAGCTTGGGGCTAGCGGGTCGGGAGACCCAGTACTTC
CASSLGLAGRETQYF
>TRBJ1-2|TRBV29-1|NA|TRBD1
TGCAGCGTTGAAGTCCGGGACAGAACCCCTAACTATGGCTACACCTTC
CSVEVRDRTPNYGYTF
>TRBJ1-3|TRBV4-1|NA|NA
TGCGCCAGCAGCCAAGTGGACCTAGGGATGCGAGGGGGAAACACCATATATTTT
CASSQVDLGMRGGNTIYF
>TRBJ1-5|TRBV2|NA|TRBD1
TGTGCCAGCAGTGTGGACAGGGGGCCCAATCAGCCCCAGCATTTT
CASSVDRGPNQPQHF
>TRBJ2-3|TRBV6-1|NA|TRBD1
TGTGCCAGCAGTGGTGGGGGACAGGGGGCTGGAAATACGCAGTATTTT
CASSGGGQGAGNTQYF
>TRBJ2-2|TRBV5-1|NA|TRBD1
TGCGCCAGCAGACCTCCGGGACAGGGGAACACCGGGGAGCTGTTTTTT
CASRPPGQGNTGELFF
>TRBJ1-1|TRBV7-3|once|TRBD1
TGTGCCAGCGGGACAGGACTAAACACTGAAGCTTTCTTT
CASGTGLNTEAFF
>TRBJ2-7|TRBV28|NA|TRBD1
TGTGCCAGCAGTTCGCCCGGGACAGGGGGCGGCGAGCAGTACTTC
CASSSPGTGGGEQYF
>TRBJ2-3|TRBV25-1|NA|NA
TGTGCCAGCAGTGAATATAGGGAACGGGACTCTCTGTATTTT
CASSEYRERDSLYF
>TRBJ1-1|TRBV6-1|NA|TRBD1
TGTGCCAGCAGTGGATACAGGGGACCGAACACTGAAGCTTTCTTT
CASSGYRGPNTEAFF
>TRBJ1-4|TRBV5-1|NA|TRBD1
TGCGCCAGCAGCAGCGGGGACAGGGTAAATGAAAAACTGTTTTTT
CASSSGDRVNEKLFF
>TRBJ1-4|TRBV9|NA|NA
TGTGCCAGCAGCGCAAAGGACAGCTTATTTAATGAAAAACTGTTTTTT
CASSAKDSLFNEKLFF
>TRBJ1-2|TRBV19|NA|NA
TGTGCCAGTAGTATAGGACTGATAAATGGCTACACCTTC
CASSIGLINGYTF
>TRBJ2-6|TRBV7-3|NA|NA
TGTGCCAGCAGCCCCGGGGAGGGGGCCAACGTCCTGACTTTC
CASSPGEGANVLTF
>TRBJ1-2|TRBV29-1|NA|NA
TGCAGCGTTGAACTCTGGGGGCAAGGGTATGGCTACACCTTC
CSVELWGQGYGYTF
>TRBJ1-6|TRBV6-1|NA|NA
TGTGCCAGCAGTGAAGCGAGTTCTCCACCCCTCCACTTT
CASSEASSPPLHF
>TRBJ2-1|TRBV2|NA|NA
TGTGCCAGCAGTGATCCCGGGGCCTACAATGAGCAGTTCTTC
CASSDPGAYNEQFF
>TRBJ2-3|TRBV11-2|NA|NA
TGTGCCACCGCACCGGGACTTTCTAGCACAGATACGCAGTATTTT
CATAPGLSSTDTQYF
>TRBJ1-5|TRBV7-9|NA|NA
TGTGCCAGCAGCCTCATTGACACCGACAATCAGCCCCAGCATTTT
CASSLIDTDNQPQHF
>TRBJ1-2|TRBV7-3|NA|TRBD1
TGTGCCAGCAGCCCGAAGACAGGGCCCCCAGGAGATGGCTACACCTTC
CASSPKTGPPGDGYTF
>TRBJ2-3|TRBV9|NA|NA
TGTGCCAGCAGCGTAGGCGTAGATACGCAGTATTTT
CASSVGVDTQYF
>TRBJ1-4|TRBV28|NA|NA
TGTGCCAGCAGAGACAGTGGTACAGACCTAAATGAAAAACTGTTTTTT
CASRDSGTDLNEKLFF
>TRBJ1-4|TRBV2|NA|TRBD1
TGTGCCAGCGACATCTCCGGGACAGGGAAAGCTTTT
CASDISGTGKAF
>TRBJ2-5|TRBV5-6|NA|TRBD2
TGTGCCAGCAGCCCCGGACCGATCGGACTAGCGGGAGGTAGGGAGACCCAGTACTTC
CASSPGPIGLAGGRETQYF
>TRBJ2-5|TRBV29-1|NA|NA
TGCAGCGTTGACCGGGGGTCACAAGAGACCCAGTACTTC
CSVDRGSQETQYF
>TRBJ1-2|TRBV11-1|NA|NA
TGTGCCAGCAGCTCCCCCGACCCCCACGGGACAAGCTATGGCTACACCTTC
CASSSPDPHGTSYGYTF
>TRBJ2-1|TRBV13|NA|TRBD2
TGTGCCAGCGGGTCCGGGGGGTTTCACAATGAGCAGTTCTTC
CASGSGGFHNEQFF
>TRBJ2-2|TRBV7-8|NA|TRBD2
TGTGCCAGCAGCTTAGTGACGGGAGGGCCTCTGGGCGGGGAGCTGTTTTTT
CASSLVTGGPLGGELFF
>TRBJ2-1|TRBV27|NA|NA
TGTGCCAGCAGTCCAGGGGTTAATGAGCAGTTCTTC
CASSPGVNEQFF
>TRBJ2-1|TRBV6-5|few|TRBD2
TGTGCCAGCAGTTACGGCGGGAGCATAAATGAGCAGTTCTTC
CASSYGGSINEQFF
>TRBJ1-5|TRBV27|NA|TRBD1
TGTGCCAGCAGGAGGACAGGGGGCGATCAGCCCCAGCATTTT
CASRRTGGDQPQHF
>TRBJ1-1|TRBV19|NA|NA
TGTGCCAGTAGTACACTGGCGGAAAGTGAAGCTTTCTTT
CASSTLAESEAFF
>TRBJ1-2|TRBV15|NA|NA
TGTGCCACCAGCAGAGGGGGGGACTATGGCTACACCTTC
CATSRGGDYGYTF
>TRBJ2-7|TRBV6-5|NA|TRBD2
TGTGCCAGCAGTCCCTTAGCGGGAGGGATCGACGAGCAGTACTTC
CASSPLAGGIDEQYF
>TRBJ2-6|TRBV10-1|NA|NA
TGCGCCAGCAGGGCCGGGGCCAACGTCCTGACTTTC
CASRAGANVLTF
>TRBJ2-3|TRBV29-1|NA|TRBD1
TGCAGCGTTGAGACAGGGGAGACAGATACGCAGTATTTT
CSVETGETDTQYF
>TRBJ2-4|TRBV5-6|NA|NA
TGTGCCAGCAGCTACGCAGGTGCGGCCAAAAACATTCAGTACTTC
CASSYAGAAKNIQYF
>TRBJ2-5|TRBV4-1|NA|NA
TGCGCCAGCAGCCAAGGGGAGAGTACGGTTTGGACCCAGTACTTC
CASSQGESTVWTQYF
>TRBJ2-5|TRBV6-5|NA|NA
TGTGCCAGCAAAGACACAGTGTACCAAGAGACCCAGTACTTC
CASKDTVYQETQYF
>TRBJ1-6|TRBV6-1|few|NA
TGTGCCAGCCGGTCTGGGCTTTCACCCCTCCACTTT
CASRSGLSPLHF
>TRBJ2-2|TRBV2|once|NA
TGTGCCAGCACTCGAGGCGGACAGACCTTCTTCACCGGGGAGCTGTTTTTT
CASTRGGQTFFTGELFF
>TRBJ2-5|TRBV7-9|NA|TRBD1
TGTGCCAGCAGCCTTGGACAGGGGGCGGGAGGAGAGACCCAGTACTTC
CASSLGQGAGGETQYF